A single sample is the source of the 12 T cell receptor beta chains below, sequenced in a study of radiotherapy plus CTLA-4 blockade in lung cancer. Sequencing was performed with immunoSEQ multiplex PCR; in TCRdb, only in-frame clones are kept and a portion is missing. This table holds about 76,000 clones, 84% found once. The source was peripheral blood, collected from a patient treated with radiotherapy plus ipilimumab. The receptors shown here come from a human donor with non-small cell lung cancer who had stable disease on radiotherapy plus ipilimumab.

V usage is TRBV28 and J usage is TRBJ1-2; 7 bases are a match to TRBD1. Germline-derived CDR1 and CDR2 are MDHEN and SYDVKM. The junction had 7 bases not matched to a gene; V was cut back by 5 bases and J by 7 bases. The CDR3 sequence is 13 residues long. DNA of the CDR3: TGTGCCAGCAGTGCAGGGGGTAGTGGTGGCTACACCTTC. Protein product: CASSAGGSGGYTF.

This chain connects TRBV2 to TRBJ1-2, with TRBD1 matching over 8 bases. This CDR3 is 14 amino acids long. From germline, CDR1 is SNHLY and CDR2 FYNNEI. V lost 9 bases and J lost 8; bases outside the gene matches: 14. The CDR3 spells CASTVYGQGGGYTF. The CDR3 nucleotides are TGTGCCAGTACCGTTTACGGACAGGGAGGAGGCTACACCTTC.

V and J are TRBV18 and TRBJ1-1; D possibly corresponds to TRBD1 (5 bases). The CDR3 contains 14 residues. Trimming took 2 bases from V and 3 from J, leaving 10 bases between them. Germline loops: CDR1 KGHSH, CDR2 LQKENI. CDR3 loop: CASSPMRGDTEAFF. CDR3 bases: TGTGCCAGCTCACCAATGAGAGGGGACACTGAAGCTTTCTTT. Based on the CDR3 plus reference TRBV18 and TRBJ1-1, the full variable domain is NAGVMQNPRHLVRRRGQEARLRCSPMKGHSHVYWYRQLPEEGLKFMVYLQKENIIDESGMPKERFSAEFPKEGPSILRIQQVVRGDSAAYFCASSPMRGDTEAFFGQGTRLTVV.

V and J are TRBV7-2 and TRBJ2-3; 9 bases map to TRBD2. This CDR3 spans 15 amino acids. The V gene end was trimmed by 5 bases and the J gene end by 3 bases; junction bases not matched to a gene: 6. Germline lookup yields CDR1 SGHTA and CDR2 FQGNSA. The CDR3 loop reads CASSPREGRTDTQYF. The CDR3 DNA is TGTGCCAGCAGCCCGCGGGAGGGCCGAACAGATACGCAGTATTTT.

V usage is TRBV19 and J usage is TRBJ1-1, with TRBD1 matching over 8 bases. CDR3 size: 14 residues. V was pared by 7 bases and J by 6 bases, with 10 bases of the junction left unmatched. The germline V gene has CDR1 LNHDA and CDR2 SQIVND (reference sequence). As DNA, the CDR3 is TGTGCCAGTACCCGGACAGGGTCAAACCCTGAAGCTTTCTTT. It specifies CASTRTGSNPEAFF.

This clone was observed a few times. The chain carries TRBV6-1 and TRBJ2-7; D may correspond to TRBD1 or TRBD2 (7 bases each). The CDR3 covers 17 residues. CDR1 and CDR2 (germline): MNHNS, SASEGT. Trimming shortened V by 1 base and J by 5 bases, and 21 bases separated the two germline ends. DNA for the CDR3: TGTGCCAGCAGTGAAGGGGGGGGGCAGGGGGTTCAGGACGAGCAGTACTTC. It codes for CASSEGGGQGVQDEQYF.

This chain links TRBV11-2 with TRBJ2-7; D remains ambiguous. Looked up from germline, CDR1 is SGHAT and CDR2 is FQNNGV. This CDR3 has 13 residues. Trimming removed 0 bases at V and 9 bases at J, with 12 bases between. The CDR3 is CASSLDMGLGQYF. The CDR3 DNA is TGTGCCAGCAGCTTAGATATGGGTCTCGGGCAGTACTTC.

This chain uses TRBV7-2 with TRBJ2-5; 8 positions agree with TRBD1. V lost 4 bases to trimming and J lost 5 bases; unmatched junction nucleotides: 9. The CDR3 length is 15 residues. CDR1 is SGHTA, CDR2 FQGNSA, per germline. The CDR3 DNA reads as TGTGCCAGCAGCTACTATCAGGACAGGGTGGAGACCCAGTACTTC. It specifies CASSYYQDRVETQYF.

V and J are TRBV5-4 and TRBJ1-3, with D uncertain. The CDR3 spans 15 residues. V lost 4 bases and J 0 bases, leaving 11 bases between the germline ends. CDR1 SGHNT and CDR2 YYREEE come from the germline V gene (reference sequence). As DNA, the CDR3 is TGTGCCAGCAGCGGCGCGGAGAGCTCTGGAAACACCATATATTTT. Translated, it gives CASSGAESSGNTIYF.

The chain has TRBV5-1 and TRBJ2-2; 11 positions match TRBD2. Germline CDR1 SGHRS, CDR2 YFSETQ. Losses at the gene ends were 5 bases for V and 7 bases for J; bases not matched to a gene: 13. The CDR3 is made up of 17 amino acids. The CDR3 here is CASRILTSGRQVGELFF. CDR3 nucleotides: TGCGCCAGCAGGATCCTCACTAGCGGGAGACAGGTCGGGGAGCTGTTTTTT.

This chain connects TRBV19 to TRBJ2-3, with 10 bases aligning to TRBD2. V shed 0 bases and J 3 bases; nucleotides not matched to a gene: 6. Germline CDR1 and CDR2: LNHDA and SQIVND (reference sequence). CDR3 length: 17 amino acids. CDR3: CASSIDPPSGGTDTQYF. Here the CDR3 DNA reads TGTGCCAGTAGTATAGATCCTCCTAGCGGGGGAACAGATACGCAGTATTTT.

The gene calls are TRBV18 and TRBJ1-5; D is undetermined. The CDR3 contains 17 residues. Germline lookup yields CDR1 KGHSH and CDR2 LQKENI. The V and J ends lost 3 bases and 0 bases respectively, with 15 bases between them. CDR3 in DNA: TGTGCCAGCTCACCCTTGAGCCGACAAGGTAGCAATCAGCCCCAGCATTTT. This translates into CASSPLSRQGSNQPQHF.